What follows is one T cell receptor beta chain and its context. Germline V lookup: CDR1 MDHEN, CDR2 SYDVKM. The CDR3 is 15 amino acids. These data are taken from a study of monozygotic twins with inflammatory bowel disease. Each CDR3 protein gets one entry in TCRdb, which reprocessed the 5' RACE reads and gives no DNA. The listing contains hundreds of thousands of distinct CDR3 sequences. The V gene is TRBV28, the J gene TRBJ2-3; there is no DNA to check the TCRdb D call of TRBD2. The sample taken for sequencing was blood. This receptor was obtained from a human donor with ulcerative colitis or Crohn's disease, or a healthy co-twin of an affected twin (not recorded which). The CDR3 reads CASSSGLGGSDTQYF.